These 11 T cell receptor beta chains originate from one sample sequenced in a study of shared clonotypes between healthy human individuals. Method: immunoSEQ multiplex PCR; TCRdb's copy keeps in-frame clones and lacks some. The repertoire holds roughly 2,000,000 clones, with approximately 95% as singletons. CD45RO-negative, CCR7-selected cells formed the naive CD8 fraction, which excluded terminally differentiated effector memory CD45RA+ cells. Sequencing input: naive CD8+ T cells sorted from blood. These receptor sequences come from a man younger than 35 in good health.

Remarks on this clone: Other DNA variants within this sample encode the same CDR3. J is TRBJ2-7 and V is TRBV28, with 10 bases fitting TRBD2. CDR3 length: 14 amino acids. V trimming: 2 bases; J trimming: 2 bases; junction bases outside the gene matches: 0. CDR1 MDHEN and CDR2 SYDVKM come from the germline V gene. CDR3 in DNA: TGTGCCAGCAGTTTAAGCGGGAGGGCCTACGAGCAGTACTTC. Translation: CASSLSGRAYEQYF.

The chain links TRBV30 to TRBJ1-2, with a tentative D call TRBD1 (5 bases). Germline loops: CDR1 GTSNPN, CDR2 SVGIG (reference sequence). This CDR3 has 15 residues. The ends were cut back, 2 bases at V and 0 bases at J, with 13 bases in the middle. The CDR3 DNA reads TGTGCCTGGAGTACCGACAGAGAGACTAACTATGGCTACACCTTC. Amino acids: CAWSTDRETNYGYTF.

This sequence joins TRBV5-7 and TRBJ1-3, with D unclear. TRBV5-7 belongs to the ORF category, with a function that is uncertain. This CDR3 has 19 residues. The V and J ends lost 6 bases and 2 bases respectively, with 27 bases between them. CDR3 sequence: CASKCYALAHGLAGNTIYF. The CDR3, as DNA: TGTGCCAGCAAATGCTATGCGTTGGCTCACGGGTTGGCTGGAAACACCATATATTTT.

This rearrangement joins TRBV6-5 to TRBJ2-5; D uncertain. This CDR3 spans 14 amino acids. V lost 8 bases to trimming and J lost 5 bases, with 18 bases between them. Germline CDR1 reads MNHEY; CDR2 reads SVGAGI. The chain's CDR3 is CASSDSVYMETQYF. Written as DNA, the CDR3 is TGTGCCAGCTCTGACTCCGTCTACATGGAGACCCAGTACTTC.

The V and J genes are TRBV5-6 and TRBJ2-7; TRBD2 might be the D (5 bases). This CDR3 is built from 13 residues. Trimming pared 0 bases from V and 6 bases from J, leaving 10 bases between. Germline loops: CDR1 SGHDT, CDR2 YYEEEE. The CDR3 coding sequence is TGTGCCAGCAGCTTGGACGGGGAAAGCGAGCAGTACTTC. Translation: CASSLDGESEQYF.

This clone was seen a single time. The sample contains more than one DNA sequence encoding this CDR3. This chain joins TRBV6-6 and TRBJ2-1, with D unresolved. The CDR3 has 13 amino acids. CDR1 is MNHNY, CDR2 SVGAGI, per germline (reference sequence). Trimming shortened V by 0 bases and J by 6 bases, and 6 bases separated the two germline ends. In DNA form, the CDR3 reads TGTGCCAGCAGTTACTCGAACCTCAATGAGCAGTTCTTC. It encodes CASSYSNLNEQFF.

The rearrangement links TRBV4-1 to TRBJ2-2; 8 bases are a match to TRBD2. The CDR3 is 16 residues long. Trimming at V came to 0 bases and at J to 6 bases, leaving 6 bases not matched to a gene. Germline assignment: CDR1 MGHRA and CDR2 YSYEKL. CDR3 DNA sequence: TGCGCCAGCAGCCAAGATCCCGCGGGGGGATCCGGGGAGCTGTTTTTT. This encodes CASSQDPAGGSGELFF.

The chain recombines TRBV7-9 with TRBJ2-7; 11 bases agree with TRBD2. Germline V gene sequence: CDR1 SEHNR, CDR2 FQNEAQ (reference sequence). This CDR3 is 14 amino acids long. V dropped 8 bases and J dropped 2; count of bases not matched to a gene: 5. The CDR3 loop reads CASLTSGGPYEQYF. The CDR3 DNA is TGTGCCAGCCTTACTAGCGGGGGCCCCTACGAGCAGTACTTC.

The chain links TRBV27 to TRBJ1-4, with a weak D call TRBD1 (5 bases). CDR1 MNHEY and CDR2 SMNVEV come from the germline V gene (reference sequence). Deletions cut 3 bases from V and 4 bases from J, with 12 bases between. The CDR3 is 15 amino acids. The CDR3 DNA reads as TGTGCCAGCAGTTTTTCGGGGCTTCTTAATGAAAAACTGTTTTTT. As protein: CASSFSGLLNEKLFF.

The chain recombines TRBV2 with TRBJ1-2; D remains unclear. CDR1 SNHLY and CDR2 FYNNEI come from the germline V gene. The CDR3 runs to 14 residues. The germline V and J ends were trimmed by 3 bases and 3 bases, with 11 bases remaining between them. CDR3 sequence reads: CASSEALGDYGYTF. The CDR3, as DNA: TGTGCCAGCAGTGAGGCTCTTGGCGACTATGGCTACACCTTC.

The chain is built from TRBV6-6 and TRBJ1-1, with TRBD1 identical over 8 bases. CDR1 and CDR2 from the germline V gene are MNHNY and SVGAGI (reference sequence). Trimming at V came to 7 bases and at J to 2 bases, leaving 6 bases not matched to a gene. The CDR3 runs 14 residues. CDR3 nucleotide sequence: TGTGCCAGCACCCTAACAGGGGGTAACACTGAAGCTTTCTTT. Translation: CASTLTGGNTEAFF.